The entry below gives a single TCR beta chain sequence along with its context. Its antigen is not yet known. The input lacks base qualities; no much larger clone sits a single base away. This sample stems from a study of T cells in localized non-small cell lung cancer (dated by TCRdb to about 2020). As for the study more broadly: T cell repertoires of 200 to 250 early-stage NSCLC patients were analyzed, with tumors being compared against uninvolved tumor-adjacent lungs. The cohort was made up of about 240 treatment-naive NSCLC patients whose localized lung tumors had been resected. The mean age of the NSCLC patients was roughly 70 years, with 130 or so men and 100 to 110 women. The research as a whole found: Because multi-region tumor sequencing was not done, intratumor heterogeneity could not be ruled out. A median of around 62 of the top 100 tumor clones turned up in the paired uninvolved adjacent lung, and about 28 of those clones also ranked among the top 100 of that same adjacent lung. Since the design was exploratory, TCR variables were selected using unadjusted p-values with no false-discovery rate correction. Longer overall survival was associated with higher blood T cell density, whereas shorter survival was associated with higher adjacent-lung clonality. Uninvolved tumor-adjacent lung showed the highest T cell clonality, higher than tumor, which suggests more focused antigenic responses in the adjacent lung.

At diagnosis, peripheral blood, uninvolved tumor-adjacent lung and tumor were collected and stored as a combination of fresh-frozen and FFPE material. For TCR repertoire profiling, the blood samples were analyzed as peripheral blood mononuclear cells. The immunoSEQ Assay was used to sequence TCR beta CDR3 regions from DNA. The original pipeline was this. T cell density was computed as TCR beta template counts normalized to usable DNA estimated by amplifying housekeeping genes. Richness was estimated with the preseqR package, extrapolating to 400,000 templates for PBMC samples and 120,000 templates for tissue samples. Clonality was defined by subtracting Pielou's evenness from one. Tissue-enriched TCRs were identified through differential abundance testing performed on productive amino-acid clonotypes, with a minimum total count of 5 and an alpha of 0.1. The Jaccard Index and the Morisita Overlap Index were used to quantify repertoire overlap between compartments. TCR beta CDR3s were clustered by GLIPH together with public tetramer-defined viral CDR3s, and at least three viral sequences plus V-gene enrichment were required for viral motifs. TCRdb carries this immuneACCESS record with in-frame sequences only. Its versions omit some clonotypes, under half of them owing to an unresolved V gene in the studies checked, with the rest unexplained. The V and J calls and clone size come from that table; D and trimming were worked out from the DNA. Within this sample are 25,000 to 35,000 clones, with over 80% of them counted one time only. Together, the top ten hold about 4% of the sample.

The clonotype was recovered from a woman aged 40-69 years with stage III lung adenocarcinoma. The sequencing used peripheral blood mononuclear cells, collected before any cancer treatment.

The CDR3 region reads CASSFQNYNEQFF. The sequenced DNA: TGTGCCAGCAGCTTTCAGAACTACAATGAGCAGTTCTTC. This sequence uses TRBV7-9 and TRBJ2-1; the D gene identity is not certain. The junction shows trimming of 3 bases on V and 3 bases on J, plus 6 bases between the germline ends. CDR3 length: 13 amino acids, cysteine to phenylalanine. Kept here is only the CDR3 DNA, which spans 39 bases and is read in frame from base 1. CDR1 and CDR2 are read off the germline V gene (reference sequence) as SEHNR and FQNEAQ.